This T cell receptor beta chain emerged from a study of identical twins. Study-wide points: Models came in too low on out-of-frame TCR alpha sharing in monozygotic twins. Researchers reported weaker excess twin sharing in beta out-of-frame sequences. Findings depended on cross-sectional statistics rather than tracking the same donors.

CDR1 is SGDLS, CDR2 YYNGEE, per germline. The CDR3 contains 17 residues. V was clipped by 0 bases and J by 2 bases; unmatched bases: 7. This clonotype occurred many times. The antigen is unknown. A universal primer binding site was introduced by template switching. The final cDNA contained unique molecular identifiers. MiXCR, applied by TCRdb to the 5' RACE reads, yields one record per CDR3 protein. The sample shows roughly 290,000 distinct CDR3 sequences, about 8.9% of them seen only once. These data were likewise used in another study, on yellow fever vaccine responses in identical twins.

The sample taken for sequencing was memory (CD45RO+) T cells sorted from blood. The TCR originated in a woman aged 18-29 years in good health. This chain joins TRBV9 and TRBJ2-1; 8 bases align to TRBD1. The CDR3 loop reads CASSVEPGTGTYNEQFF. The CDR3 DNA is TGTGCCAGCAGCGTAGAACCAGGGACAGGTACCTACAATGAGCAGTTCTTC.